This T cell receptor beta chain was profiled in a study of beta chain features in type 1 diabetes. TCRB transcripts that were expressed got sequenced, as all of the isolated RNA had been reverse transcribed. Generated by immunoSEQ multiplex PCR, the TCRdb table keeps only in-frame clones and is missing some. The repertoire holds roughly 310,000 clones, approximately 11% seen once, with over 0.015% in the top ten. The CDR3 loop spans 14 amino acids. The V gene end was trimmed by 8 bases and the J gene end by 3 bases; junction bases not matched to a gene: 10. CDR1 and CDR2 from the germline V gene are GTSNPN and SVGIG (reference sequence).

The sequenced sample was naive CD4+ T cells from blood. This receptor was taken from a woman in her 30s in good health. The J gene is TRBJ2-5, the V gene TRBV30; 9 bases are shared with TRBD2. This CDR3 is CARDSGGAKETQYF. Written as DNA, the CDR3 is TGTGCCCGTGATAGCGGGGGAGCGAAAGAGACCCAGTACTTC.